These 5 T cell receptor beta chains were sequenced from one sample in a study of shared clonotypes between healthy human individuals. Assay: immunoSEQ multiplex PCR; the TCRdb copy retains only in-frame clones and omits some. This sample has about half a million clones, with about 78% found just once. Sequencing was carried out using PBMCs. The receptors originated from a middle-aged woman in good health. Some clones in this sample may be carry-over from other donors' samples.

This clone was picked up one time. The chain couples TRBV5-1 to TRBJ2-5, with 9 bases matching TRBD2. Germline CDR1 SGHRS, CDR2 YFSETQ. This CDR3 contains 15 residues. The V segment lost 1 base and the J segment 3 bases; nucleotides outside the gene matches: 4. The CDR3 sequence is CASSLLAGPEETQYF. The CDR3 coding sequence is TGCGCCAGCAGCTTGCTAGCGGGACCGGAAGAGACCCAGTACTTC. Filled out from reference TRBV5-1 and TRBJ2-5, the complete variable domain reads KAGVTQTPRYLIKTRGQQVTLSCSPISGHRSVSWYQQTPGQGLQFLFEYFSETQRNKGNFPGRFSGRQFSNSRSEMNVSTLELGDSALYLCASSLLAGPEETQYFGPGTRLLVL.

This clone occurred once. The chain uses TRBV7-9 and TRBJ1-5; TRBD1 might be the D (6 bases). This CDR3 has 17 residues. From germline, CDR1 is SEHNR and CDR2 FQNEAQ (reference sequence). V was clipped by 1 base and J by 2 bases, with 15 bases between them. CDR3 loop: CASSLVGGPVGNQPQHF. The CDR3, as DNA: TGTGCCAGCAGCTTAGTTGGGGGGCCGGTGGGCAATCAGCCCCAGCATTTT.

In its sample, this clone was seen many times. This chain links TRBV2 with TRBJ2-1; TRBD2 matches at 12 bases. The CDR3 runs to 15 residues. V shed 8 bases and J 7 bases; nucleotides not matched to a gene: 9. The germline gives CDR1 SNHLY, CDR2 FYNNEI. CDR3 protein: CASRRLAGVGNEQFF. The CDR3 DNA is TGTGCCAGCCGAAGACTAGCGGGAGTTGGGAATGAGCAGTTCTTC.

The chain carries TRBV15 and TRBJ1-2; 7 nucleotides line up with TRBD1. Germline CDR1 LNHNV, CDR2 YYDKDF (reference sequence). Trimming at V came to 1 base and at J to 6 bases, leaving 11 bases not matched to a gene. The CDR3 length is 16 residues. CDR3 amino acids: CATSRGGQGVWDGYTF. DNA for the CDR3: TGTGCCACCAGCAGAGGGGGCCAGGGGGTTTGGGATGGCTACACCTTC.

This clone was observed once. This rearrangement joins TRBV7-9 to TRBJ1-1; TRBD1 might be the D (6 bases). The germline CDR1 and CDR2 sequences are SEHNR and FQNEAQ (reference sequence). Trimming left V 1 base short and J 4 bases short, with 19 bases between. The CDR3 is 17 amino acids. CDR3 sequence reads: CASSLVGGQRLFTEAFF. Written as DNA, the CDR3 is TGTGCCAGCAGCTTAGTTGGGGGGCAGAGGCTGTTCACTGAAGCTTTCTTT.